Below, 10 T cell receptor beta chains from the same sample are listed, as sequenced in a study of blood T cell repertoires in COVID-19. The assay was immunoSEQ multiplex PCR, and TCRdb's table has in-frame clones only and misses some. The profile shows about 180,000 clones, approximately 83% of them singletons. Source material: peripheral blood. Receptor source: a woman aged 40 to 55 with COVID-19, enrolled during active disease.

Here the CDR3 DNA reads TGTGCCAGCTCACCACCCAGTAACCCGACTAGCGTTTACAATGAGCAGTTCTTC. It translates to CASSPPSNPTSVYNEQFF. The V and J genes are TRBV18 and TRBJ2-1; TRBD2 matches 8 bases. The length of the CDR3 is 18 residues. Germline CDR1 and CDR2: KGHSH and LQKENI. Trimming removed 0 bases from V and 4 bases from J; junction bases left unmatched: 11.

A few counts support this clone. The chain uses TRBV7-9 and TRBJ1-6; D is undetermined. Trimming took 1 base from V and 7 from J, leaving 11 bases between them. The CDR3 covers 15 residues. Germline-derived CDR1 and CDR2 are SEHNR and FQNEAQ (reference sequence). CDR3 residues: CASSLEARPNSPLHF. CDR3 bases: TGTGCCAGCAGCTTAGAAGCGCGGCCCAATTCACCCCTCCACTTT.

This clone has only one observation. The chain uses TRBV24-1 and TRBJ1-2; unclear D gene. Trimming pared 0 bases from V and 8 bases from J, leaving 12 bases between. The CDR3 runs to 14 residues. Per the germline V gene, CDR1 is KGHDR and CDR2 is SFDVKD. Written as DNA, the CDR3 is TGTGCCACCAGTGATTTGCTCACTACGGGAGGCTACACCTTC. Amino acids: CATSDLLTTGGYTF.

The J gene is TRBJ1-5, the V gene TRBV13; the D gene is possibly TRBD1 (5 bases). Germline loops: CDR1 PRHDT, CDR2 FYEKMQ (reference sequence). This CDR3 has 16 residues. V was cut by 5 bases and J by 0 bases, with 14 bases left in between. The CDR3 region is CASSKGAEYSNQPQHF. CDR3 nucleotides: TGTGCCAGCAGCAAAGGGGCGGAGTATAGCAATCAGCCCCAGCATTTT.

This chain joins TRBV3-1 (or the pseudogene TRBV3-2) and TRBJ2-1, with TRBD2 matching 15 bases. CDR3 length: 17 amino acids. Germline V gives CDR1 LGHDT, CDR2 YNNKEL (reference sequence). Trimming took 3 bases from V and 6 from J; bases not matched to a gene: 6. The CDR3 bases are TGTGCCAGCAGCCATTCCGGACTAGCGGGAGGGCTCAATGAGCAGTTCTTC. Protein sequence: CASSHSGLAGGLNEQFF.

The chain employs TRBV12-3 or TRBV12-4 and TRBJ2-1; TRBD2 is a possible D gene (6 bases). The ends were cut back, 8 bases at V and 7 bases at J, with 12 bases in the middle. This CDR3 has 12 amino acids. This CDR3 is CASHRERNEQFF. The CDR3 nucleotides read TGTGCCAGCCACCGGGAGAGGAATGAGCAGTTCTTC.

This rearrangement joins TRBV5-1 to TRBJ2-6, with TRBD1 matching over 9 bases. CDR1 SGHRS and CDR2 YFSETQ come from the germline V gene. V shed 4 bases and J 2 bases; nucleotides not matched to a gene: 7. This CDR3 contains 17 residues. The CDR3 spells CASSPTGTGTGANVLTF. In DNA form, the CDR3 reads TGCGCCAGCAGCCCGACCGGGACAGGGACTGGGGCCAACGTCCTGACTTTC.

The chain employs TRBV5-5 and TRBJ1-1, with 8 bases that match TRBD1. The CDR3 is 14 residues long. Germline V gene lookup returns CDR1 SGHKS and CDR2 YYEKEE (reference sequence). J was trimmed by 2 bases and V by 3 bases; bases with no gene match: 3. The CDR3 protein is CASSWTGPNTEAFF. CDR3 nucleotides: TGTGCCAGCAGCTGGACAGGGCCAAACACTGAAGCTTTCTTT. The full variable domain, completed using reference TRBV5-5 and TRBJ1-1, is DAGVTQSPTHLIKTRGQQVTLRCSPISGHKSVSWYQQVLGQGPQFIFQYYEKEERGRGNFPDRFSARQFPNYSSELNVNALLLGDSALYLCASSWTGPNTEAFFGQGTRLTVV.

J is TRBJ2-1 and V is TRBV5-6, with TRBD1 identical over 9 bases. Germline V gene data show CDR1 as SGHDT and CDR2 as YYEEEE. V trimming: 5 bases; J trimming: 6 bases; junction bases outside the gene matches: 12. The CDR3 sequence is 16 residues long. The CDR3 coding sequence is TGTGCCAGCAGTCGGCCGGGACAGGGTAGGTTCAATGAGCAGTTCTTC. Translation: CASSRPGQGRFNEQFF. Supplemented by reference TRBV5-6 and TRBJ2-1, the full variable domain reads DAGVTQSPTHLIKTRGQQVTLRCSPKSGHDTVSWYQQALGQGPQFIFQYYEEEERQRGNFPDRFSGHQFPNYSSELNVNALLLGDSALYLCASSRPGQGRFNEQFFGPGTRLTVL.

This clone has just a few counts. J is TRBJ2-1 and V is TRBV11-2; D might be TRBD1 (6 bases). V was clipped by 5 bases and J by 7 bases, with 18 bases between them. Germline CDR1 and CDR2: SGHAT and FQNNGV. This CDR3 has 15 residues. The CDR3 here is CASSPDRWGNNEQFF. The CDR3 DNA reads TGTGCCAGCAGCCCCGACAGGTGGGGGAATAATGAGCAGTTCTTC. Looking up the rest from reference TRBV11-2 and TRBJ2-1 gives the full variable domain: EAGVAQSPRYKIIEKRQSVAFWCNPISGHATLYWYQQILGQGPKLLIQFQNNGVVDDSQLPKDRFSAERLKGVDSTLKIQPAKLEDSAVYLCASSPDRWGNNEQFFGPGTRLTVL.